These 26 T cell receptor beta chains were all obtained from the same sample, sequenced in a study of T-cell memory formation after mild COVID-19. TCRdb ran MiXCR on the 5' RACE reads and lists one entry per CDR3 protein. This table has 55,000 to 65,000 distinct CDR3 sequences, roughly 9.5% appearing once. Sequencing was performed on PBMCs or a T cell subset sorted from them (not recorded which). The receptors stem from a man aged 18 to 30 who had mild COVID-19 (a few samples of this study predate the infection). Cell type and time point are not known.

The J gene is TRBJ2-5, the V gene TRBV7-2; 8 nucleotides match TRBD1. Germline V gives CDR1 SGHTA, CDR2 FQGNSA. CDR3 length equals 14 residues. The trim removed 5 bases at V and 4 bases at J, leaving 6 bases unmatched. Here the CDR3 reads CASSRQGAGETQYF. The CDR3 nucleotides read TGTGCCAGCAGCCGCCAGGGGGCGGGAGAGACCCAGTACTTC.

The CDR3 DNA follows: TGTGCCACGGGACAGACCGCCGACACAGATACGCAGTATTTT. Translated: CATGQTADTDTQYF. The chain joins TRBV2 to TRBJ2-3, with TRBD1 matching 7 bases. Unmatched junction bases numbered 9, after V lost 10 bases and J lost 2 bases. The CDR3 totals 14 residues. CDR1 SNHLY and CDR2 FYNNEI come from the germline V gene.

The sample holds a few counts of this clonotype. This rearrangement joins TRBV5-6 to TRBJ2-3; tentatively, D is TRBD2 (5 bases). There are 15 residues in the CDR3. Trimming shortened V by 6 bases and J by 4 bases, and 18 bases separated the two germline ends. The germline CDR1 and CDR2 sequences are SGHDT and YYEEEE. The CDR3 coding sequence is TGTGCCAGCAACGAAGTTGGACCGAGGGCAGATACGCAGTATTTT. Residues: CASNEVGPRADTQYF. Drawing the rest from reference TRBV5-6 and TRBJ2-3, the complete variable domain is DAGVTQSPTHLIKTRGQQVTLRCSPKSGHDTVSWYQQALGQGPQFIFQYYEEEERQRGNFPDRFSGHQFPNYSSELNVNALLLGDSALYLCASNEVGPRADTQYFGPGTRLTVL.

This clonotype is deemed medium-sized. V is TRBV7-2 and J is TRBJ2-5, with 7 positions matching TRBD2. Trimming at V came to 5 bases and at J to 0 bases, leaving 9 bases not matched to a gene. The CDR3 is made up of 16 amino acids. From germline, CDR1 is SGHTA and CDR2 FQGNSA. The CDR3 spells CASSPGLVPYQETQYF. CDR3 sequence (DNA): TGTGCCAGCAGCCCCGGACTAGTACCGTACCAAGAGACCCAGTACTTC.

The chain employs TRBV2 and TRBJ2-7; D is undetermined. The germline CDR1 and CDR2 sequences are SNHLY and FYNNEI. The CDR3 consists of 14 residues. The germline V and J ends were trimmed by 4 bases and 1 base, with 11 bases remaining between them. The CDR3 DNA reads TGTGCCAGCAGTGTTTCCGATGCTTCCTACGAGCAGTACGTC. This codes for CASSVSDASYEQYV.

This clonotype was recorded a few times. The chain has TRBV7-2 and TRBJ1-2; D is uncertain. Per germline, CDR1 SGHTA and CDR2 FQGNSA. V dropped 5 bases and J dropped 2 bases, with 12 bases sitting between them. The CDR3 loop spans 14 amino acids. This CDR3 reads CASSHLLRNYGYTF. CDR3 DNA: TGTGCCAGCAGCCACCTCCTGAGGAACTATGGCTACACCTTC.

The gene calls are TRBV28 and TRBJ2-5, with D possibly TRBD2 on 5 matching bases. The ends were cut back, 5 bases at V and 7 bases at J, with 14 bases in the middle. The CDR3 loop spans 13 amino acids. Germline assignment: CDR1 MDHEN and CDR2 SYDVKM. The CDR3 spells CASSHGGFGTQYF. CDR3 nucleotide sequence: TGTGCCAGCAGTCATGGAGGTTTTGGGACCCAGTACTTC. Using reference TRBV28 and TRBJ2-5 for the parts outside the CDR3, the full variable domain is DVKVTQSSRYLVKRTGEKVFLECVQDMDHENMFWYRQDPGLGLRLIYFSYDVKMKEKGDIPEGYSVSREKKERFSLILESASTNQTSMYLCASSHGGFGTQYFGPGTRLLVL.

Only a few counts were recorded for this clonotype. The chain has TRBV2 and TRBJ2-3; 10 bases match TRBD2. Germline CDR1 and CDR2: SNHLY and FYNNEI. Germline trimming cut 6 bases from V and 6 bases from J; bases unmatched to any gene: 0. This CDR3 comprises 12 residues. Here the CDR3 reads CASRTSGDTQYF. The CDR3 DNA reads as TGTGCCAGCAGGACTAGCGGGGATACGCAGTATTTT.

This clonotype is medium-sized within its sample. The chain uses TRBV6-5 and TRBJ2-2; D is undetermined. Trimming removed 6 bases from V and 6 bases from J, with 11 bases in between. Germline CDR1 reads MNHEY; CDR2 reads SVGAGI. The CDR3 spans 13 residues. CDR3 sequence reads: CASRSGGAGELFF. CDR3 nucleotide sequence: TGTGCCAGCAGGTCGGGTGGAGCCGGGGAGCTGTTTTTT.

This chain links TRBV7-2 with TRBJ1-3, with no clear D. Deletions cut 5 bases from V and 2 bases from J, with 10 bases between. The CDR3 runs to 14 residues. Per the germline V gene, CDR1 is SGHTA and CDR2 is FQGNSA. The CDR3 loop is CASSAQATGNTIYF. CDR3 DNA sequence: TGTGCCAGCAGCGCCCAGGCTACTGGAAACACCATATATTTT. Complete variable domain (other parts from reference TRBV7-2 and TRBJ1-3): GAGVSQSPSNKVTEKGKDVELRCDPISGHTALYWYRQSLGQGLEFLIYFQGNSAPDKSGLPSDRFSAERTGGSVSTLTIQRTQQEDSAVYLCASSAQATGNTIYFGEGSWLTVV.

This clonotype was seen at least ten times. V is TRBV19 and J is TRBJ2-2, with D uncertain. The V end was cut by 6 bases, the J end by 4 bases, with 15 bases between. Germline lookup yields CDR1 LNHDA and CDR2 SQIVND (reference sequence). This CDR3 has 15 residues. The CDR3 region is CASRYRLASTGELFF. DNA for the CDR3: TGTGCCAGTAGATATAGGTTGGCGAGCACCGGGGAGCTGTTTTTT.

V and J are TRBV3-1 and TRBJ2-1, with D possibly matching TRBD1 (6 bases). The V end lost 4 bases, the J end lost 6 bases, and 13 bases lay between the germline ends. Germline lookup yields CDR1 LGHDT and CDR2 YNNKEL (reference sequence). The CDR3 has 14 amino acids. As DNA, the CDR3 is TGTGCCAGCAGCCCGAGACAGGTCTCCAATGAGCAGTTCTTC. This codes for CASSPRQVSNEQFF.

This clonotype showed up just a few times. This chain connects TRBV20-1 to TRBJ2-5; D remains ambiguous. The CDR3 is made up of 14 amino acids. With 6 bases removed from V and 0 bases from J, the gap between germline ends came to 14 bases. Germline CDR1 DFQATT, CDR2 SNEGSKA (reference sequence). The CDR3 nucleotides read TGCAGTGCCGAAGAGGACCCCTACCAAGAGACCCAGTACTTC. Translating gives CSAEEDPYQETQYF.

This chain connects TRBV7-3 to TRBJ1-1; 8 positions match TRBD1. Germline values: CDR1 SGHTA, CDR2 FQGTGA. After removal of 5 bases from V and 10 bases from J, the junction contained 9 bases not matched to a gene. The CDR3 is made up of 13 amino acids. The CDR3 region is CASSRSDRGRAFF. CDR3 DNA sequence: TGTGCCAGCAGCCGATCCGACAGGGGAAGAGCTTTCTTT.

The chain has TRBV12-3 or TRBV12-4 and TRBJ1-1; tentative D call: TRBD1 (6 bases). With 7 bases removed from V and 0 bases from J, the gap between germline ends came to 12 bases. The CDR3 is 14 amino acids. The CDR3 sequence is CASKGGHMNTEAFF. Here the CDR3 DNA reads TGTGCCAGCAAGGGGGGACACATGAACACTGAAGCTTTCTTT.

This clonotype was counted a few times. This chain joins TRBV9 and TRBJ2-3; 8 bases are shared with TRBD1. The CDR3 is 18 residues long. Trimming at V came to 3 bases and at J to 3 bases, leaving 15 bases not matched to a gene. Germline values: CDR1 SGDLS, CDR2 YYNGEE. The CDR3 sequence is CASSAGLLGRGQTDTQYF. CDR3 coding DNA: TGTGCCAGCAGCGCAGGTCTCCTCGGCAGGGGGCAAACAGATACGCAGTATTTT.

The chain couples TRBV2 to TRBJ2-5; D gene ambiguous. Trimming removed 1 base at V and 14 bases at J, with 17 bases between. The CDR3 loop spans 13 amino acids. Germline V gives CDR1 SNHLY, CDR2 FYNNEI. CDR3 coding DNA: TGTGCCAGCAGTGAAGAGTGGTACCCGGTCGTATACTTC. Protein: CASSEEWYPVVYF.

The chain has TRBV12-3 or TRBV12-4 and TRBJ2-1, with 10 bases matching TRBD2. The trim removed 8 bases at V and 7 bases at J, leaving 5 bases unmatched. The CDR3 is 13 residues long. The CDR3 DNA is TGTGCCAGCTTTCCTAGCGGGGGTAATGAGCAGTTCTTC. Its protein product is CASFPSGGNEQFF.

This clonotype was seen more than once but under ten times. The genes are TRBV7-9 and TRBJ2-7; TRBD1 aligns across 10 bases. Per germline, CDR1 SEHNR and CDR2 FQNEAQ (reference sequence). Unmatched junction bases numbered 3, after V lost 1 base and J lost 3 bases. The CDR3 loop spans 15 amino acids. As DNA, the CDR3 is TGTGCCAGCAGCTTAGGAGGGACAGGGGACTACGAGCAGTACGTC. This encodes CASSLGGTGDYEQYV.

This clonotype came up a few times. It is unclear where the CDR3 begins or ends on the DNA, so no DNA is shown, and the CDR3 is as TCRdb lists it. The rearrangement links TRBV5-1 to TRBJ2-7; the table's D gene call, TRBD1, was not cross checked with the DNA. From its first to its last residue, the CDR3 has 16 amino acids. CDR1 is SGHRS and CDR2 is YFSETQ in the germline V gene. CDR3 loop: CASSSSGGAFPYEQYF.

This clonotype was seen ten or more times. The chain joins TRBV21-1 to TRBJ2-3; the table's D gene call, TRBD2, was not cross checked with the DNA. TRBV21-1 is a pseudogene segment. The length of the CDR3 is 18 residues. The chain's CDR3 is CASSKESISGGNTDTQYF. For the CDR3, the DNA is TGTGCCAGCAGCAAAGAGTCGATTAGCGGGGGGAACACAGATACGCAGTATTTT.

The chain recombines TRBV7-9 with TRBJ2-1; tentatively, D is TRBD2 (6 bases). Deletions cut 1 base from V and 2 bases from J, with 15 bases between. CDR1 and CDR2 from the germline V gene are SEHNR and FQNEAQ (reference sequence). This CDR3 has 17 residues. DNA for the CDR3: TGTGCCAGCAGCTTAGGGCCGACGGGACTCACCTACAATGAGCAGTTCTTC. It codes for CASSLGPTGLTYNEQFF.

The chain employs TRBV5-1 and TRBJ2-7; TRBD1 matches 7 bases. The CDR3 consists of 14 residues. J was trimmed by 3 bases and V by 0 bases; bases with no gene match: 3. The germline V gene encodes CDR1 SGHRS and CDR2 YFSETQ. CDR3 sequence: CASSLGGQYYEQYF. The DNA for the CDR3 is TGCGCCAGCAGCTTGGGGGGACAGTACTACGAGCAGTACTTC.

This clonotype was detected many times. This CDR3 is CASSQLSRELFF. The CDR3 DNA follows: TGTGCCAGCAGCCAACTCAGTAGGGAGCTGTTTTTT. J is TRBJ2-2 and V is TRBV3-1; D remains ambiguous. The germline gives CDR1 LGHDT, CDR2 YNNKEL (reference sequence). The CDR3 consists of 12 residues. V lost 2 bases and J lost 9, with 7 bases in between. Filled out from reference TRBV3-1 and TRBJ2-2, the complete variable domain reads DTAVSQTPKYLVTQMGNDKSIKCEQNLGHDTMYWYKQDSKKFLKIMFSYNNKELIINETVPNRFSPKSPDKAHLNLHINSLELGDSAVYFCASSQLSRELFFGEGSRLTVL.

The CDR3 spells CASRPDFQETQYF. The CDR3 nucleotides read TGTGCCAGCCGACCGGACTTTCAAGAGACCCAGTACTTC. This rearrangement joins TRBV7-6 to TRBJ2-5; D possibly corresponds to TRBD2 (5 bases). The CDR3 is 13 amino acids. Per the germline V gene, CDR1 is SGHVS and CDR2 is FNYEAQ. V was shortened by 8 bases and J by 2 bases, with 12 bases between the two germline ends. The full variable domain, in which reference TRBV7-6 and TRBJ2-5 provide the parts outside the CDR3, is GAGVSQSPRYKVTKRGQDVALRCDPISGHVSLYWYRQALGQGPEFLTYFNYEAQQDKSGLPNDRFSAERPEGSISTLTIQRTEQRDSAMYRCASRPDFQETQYFGPGTRLLVL.

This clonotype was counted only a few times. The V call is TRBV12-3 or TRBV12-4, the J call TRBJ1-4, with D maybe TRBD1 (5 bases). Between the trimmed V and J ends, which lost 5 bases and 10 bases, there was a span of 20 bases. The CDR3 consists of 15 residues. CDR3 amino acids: CASSLRFTGGGKLFF. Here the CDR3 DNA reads TGTGCCAGCAGTCTAAGATTTACAGGCGGGGGAAAACTGTTTTTT.